Below are 26 T cell receptor beta chains sequenced from a single sample in a study of a mutant IDH1 vaccine in newly diagnosed glioma. Their cognate antigens are unknown. Measured with immunoSEQ multiplex PCR; TCRdb has only the in-frame clones, and not every one. The sample has about 62,000 clones; about 91% are singletons. As for time point: week 11, during vaccination. In every dose of vaccine, 300 ug of mutant IDH1 20-mer peptide was given alongside topical imiquimod. The sample in question was PBMCs, obtained from a glioma patient whose treatment included an IDH1 peptide vaccine. These receptors all come from a man aged 40-50 years with glioma.

The chain employs TRBV10-1 and TRBJ2-5; D ambiguous. Trimming cost V 0 bases and J 5 bases, with 13 bases left between them. Germline CDR1 is WNHNN and CDR2 is SYGVQD (reference sequence). The CDR3 runs to 15 residues. The CDR3 sequence is CASSESTVGQETQYF. Here the CDR3 DNA reads TGCGCCAGCAGTGAGTCTACGGTTGGGCAGGAGACCCAGTACTTC.

The chain joins TRBV2 to TRBJ1-2; 7 bases are a match to TRBD1. Germline trimming cut 2 bases from V and 4 bases from J; bases unmatched to any gene: 4. CDR3 length: 14 amino acids. CDR1 SNHLY and CDR2 FYNNEI come from the germline V gene. Written as DNA, the CDR3 is TGTGCCAGCAGTGAAAAAGGGGGCTCCTATGGCTACACCTTC. Translation: CASSEKGGSYGYTF. Using reference TRBV2 and TRBJ1-2 for the parts outside the CDR3, the full variable domain is EPEVTQTPSHQVTQMGQEVILRCVPISNHLYFYWYRQILGQKVEFLVSFYNNEISEKSEIFDDQFSVERPDGSNFTLKIRSTKLEDSAMYFCASSEKGGSYGYTFGSGTRLTVV.

The V and J genes are TRBV7-9 and TRBJ2-3, with 11 bases matching TRBD1. Germline V lookup: CDR1 SEHNR, CDR2 FQNEAQ (reference sequence). The CDR3 extends over 18 amino acids. Germline trimming cut 10 bases from V and 0 bases from J; bases unmatched to any gene: 15. DNA for the CDR3: TGTGCCACCCTTCCGGGACAGGGGGTCGGAGGAAGCACAGATACGCAGTATTTT. Translation: CATLPGQGVGGSTDTQYF. Supplemented by reference TRBV7-9 and TRBJ2-3, the full variable domain reads DTGVSQNPRHKITKRGQNVTFRCDPISEHNRLYWYRQTLGQGPEFLTYFQNEAQLEKSRLLSDRFSAERPKGSFSTLEIQRTEQGDSAMYLCATLPGQGVGGSTDTQYFGPGTRLTVL.

The chain uses TRBV18 and TRBJ2-2; either TRBD1 or TRBD2 may fit D (6 bases each). The germline V and J ends were trimmed by 3 bases and 1 base, with 12 bases remaining between them. The germline gives CDR1 KGHSH, CDR2 LQKENI. The CDR3 is 16 amino acids. The CDR3 coding sequence is TGTGCCAGCTCACCCCCGGAGGGGGGGAACACCGGGGAGCTGTTTTTT. Translated, it gives CASSPPEGGNTGELFF.

The J gene is TRBJ2-1, the V gene TRBV5-1, with D hard to call. The CDR3 has 11 residues. V lost 5 bases and J 5 bases, leaving 5 bases between the germline ends. Per germline, CDR1 SGHRS and CDR2 YFSETQ. CDR3 protein: CASRSHNEQFF. DNA for the CDR3: TGCGCCAGCAGGAGCCACAATGAGCAGTTCTTC.

The chain joins TRBV4-2 to TRBJ2-6; possible D gene TRBD1, 6 bases. Trimming left V 0 bases short and J 4 bases short, with 10 bases between. The V gene's germline CDR1 is LGHNA and CDR2 YNFKEQ. The CDR3 runs to 16 residues. The CDR3 DNA sequence: TGTGCCAGCAGCCAAGATCAACAGGGCGGGGCCAACGTCCTGACTTTC. The encoded protein is CASSQDQQGGANVLTF.

A remark on this clone: One junction end does not reproduce the germline sequence, and a read error may be involved. Within the sample, other DNA sequences also encode this same CDR3. The chain combines TRBV27 with TRBJ1-1, with D hard to call. This CDR3 is built from 13 residues. Looked up from germline, CDR1 is MNHEY and CDR2 is SMNVEV (reference sequence). This chain's CDR3 is CASSLGKHTEAFF. CDR3 coding DNA: TGTGCCAGTAGTTTGGGTAAGCACACTGAAGCTTTCTTT.

The chain has TRBV7-8 and TRBJ2-5, with 9 bases identical to TRBD1. Germline trimming cut 7 bases from V and 5 bases from J; bases unmatched to any gene: 14. This CDR3 has 16 amino acids. Per the germline V gene, CDR1 is SGHVS and CDR2 is FQNEAQ. The CDR3 DNA reads TGTGCCAGCACCCCGAGGCGGGACAGGGCCTGGGAGACCCAGTACTTC. Protein sequence: CASTPRRDRAWETQYF.

The chain employs TRBV4-1 and TRBJ1-5; TRBD1 might be the D (5 bases). The length of the CDR3 is 15 residues. Trimming stripped 3 bases from V and 10 bases from J, with 19 bases between. Germline CDR1 reads MGHRA; CDR2 reads YSYEKL. The CDR3 spells CASSQALGPFEPQHF. The DNA of the CDR3 is TGCGCCAGCAGCCAGGCACTGGGACCGTTTGAACCCCAGCATTTT.

The V gene is TRBV14, the J gene TRBJ2-7; a possible D gene is TRBD2 (5 bases). In germline, CDR1 is SGHDN, CDR2 FVKESK. The germline V and J ends were trimmed by 4 bases and 4 bases, with 8 bases remaining between them. The CDR3 is made up of 12 amino acids. CDR3 in DNA: TGTGCCAGCAGCCCTTCGGGGTACGAGCAGTACTTC. Translated: CASSPSGYEQYF.

This sequence joins TRBV14 and TRBJ1-4, with a tentative D call TRBD1 (5 bases). Trimming took off 9 bases at V and 6 bases at J, with 14 bases between the two ends. This CDR3 has 13 residues. Germline V gives CDR1 SGHDN, CDR2 FVKESK. CDR3 sequence: CASKDSLHEKLFF. DNA of the CDR3: TGTGCCAGTAAAGACAGCCTCCATGAAAAACTGTTTTTT.

The V gene is TRBV5-1, the J gene TRBJ2-3; TRBD1 matches 9 bases. In germline, CDR1 is SGHRS, CDR2 YFSETQ. This CDR3 is 15 amino acids long. Germline trimming cut 3 bases from V and 3 bases from J; bases unmatched to any gene: 5. CDR3 sequence: CASSWGTGRTDTQYF. DNA of the CDR3: TGCGCCAGCAGCTGGGGGACAGGGAGAACAGATACGCAGTATTTT.

This chain uses TRBV4-1 with TRBJ2-5, with 10 bases aligning to TRBD2. The germline gives CDR1 MGHRA, CDR2 YSYEKL. Trimming cost V 2 bases and J 4 bases; bases outside gene matches: 1. This CDR3 has 14 amino acids. The CDR3 reads CASSQLAGVETQYF. The DNA for the CDR3 is TGCGCCAGCAGCCAACTAGCGGGGGTAGAGACCCAGTACTTC.

The genes are TRBV7-9 and TRBJ1-4, with D possibly matching TRBD1 (5 bases). Germline CDR1 and CDR2: SEHNR and FQNEAQ (reference sequence). V was clipped by 3 bases and J by 7 bases, with 21 bases between them. CDR3 length: 17 residues. The CDR3 nucleotides read TGTGCCAGCAGCTTCCCTCCCCCGGGGGGGGAGGGTGAAAAACTGTTTTTT. Translation gives CASSFPPPGGEGEKLFF.

This rearrangement joins TRBV5-1 to TRBJ1-3, with D possibly TRBD1 on 5 matching bases. Trimming took 4 bases from V and 0 from J, leaving 17 bases between them. The CDR3 covers 17 residues. Germline CDR1 and CDR2: SGHRS and YFSETQ. CDR3 bases: TGCGCCAGCAGCGACGCCCGGGACGGTGCCTCTGGAAACACCATATATTTT. It specifies CASSDARDGASGNTIYF.

The V and J genes are TRBV5-6 and TRBJ2-5, with 7 bases fitting TRBD2. With 1 base clipped from V and 5 bases from J, the junction kept 11 bases outside the gene matches. The CDR3 extends over 16 amino acids. Looked up from germline, CDR1 is SGHDT and CDR2 is YYEEEE. In nucleotides, the CDR3 is TGTGCCAGCAGCTTGTCTTTGGGCGCCGGGGGGGAGACCCAGTACTTC. Translating it yields CASSLSLGAGGETQYF.

The gene calls are TRBV4-3 and TRBJ2-1; 11 bases map to TRBD2. Germline values: CDR1 LGHNA, CDR2 YSLEER. With 3 bases clipped from V and 7 bases from J, the junction kept 11 bases outside the gene matches. The CDR3 is 17 amino acids. The CDR3 DNA reads TGCGCCAGCAGCCATACTAGCGGGAGAGGTCTGGTAAATGAGCAGTTCTTC. Its translation: CASSHTSGRGLVNEQFF.

The genes are TRBV11-2 and TRBJ2-3, with 8 bases that match TRBD2. The CDR3 totals 14 residues. Germline loops: CDR1 SGHAT, CDR2 FQNNGV. V shed 5 bases and J 6 bases; nucleotides not matched to a gene: 7. The CDR3 nucleotides read TGTGCCAGCAGCCGAGGGACTAGTGGGGATACGCAGTATTTT. Protein product: CASSRGTSGDTQYF.

The rearrangement joins TRBV28 to TRBJ1-1; the match to TRBD1 covers 8 bases. V dropped 3 bases and J dropped 1; count of bases not matched to a gene: 1. Germline V gene lookup returns CDR1 MDHEN and CDR2 SYDVKM. This CDR3 has 14 amino acids. The CDR3 protein is CASSLQGANTEAFF. The CDR3, as DNA: TGTGCCAGCAGTTTGCAGGGGGCGAACACTGAAGCTTTCTTT.

The V call is TRBV6-4, the J call TRBJ1-1; D is uncertain. The germline CDR1 and CDR2 sequences are MRHNA and SNTAGT. This CDR3 comprises 13 residues. The V end lost 4 bases, the J end lost 4 bases, and 10 bases lay between the germline ends. The CDR3 DNA follows: TGTGCCAGCAGTGGTGACCGGGGCACTGAAGCTTTCTTT. It encodes CASSGDRGTEAFF.

CDR3: CAWSVFTEAFF. CDR3 nucleotides: TGTGCCTGGAGTGTATTCACTGAAGCTTTCTTT. The chain uses TRBV30 and TRBJ1-1; D is unclear. V was clipped by 0 bases and J by 4 bases, with 3 bases between them. Germline V lookup: CDR1 GTSNPN, CDR2 SVGIG (reference sequence). The CDR3 loop spans 11 amino acids.

The chain recombines TRBV5-6 with TRBJ2-7; tentative D call: TRBD1 (6 bases). The V and J ends lost 3 bases and 2 bases respectively, with 12 bases between them. Germline CDR1 reads SGHDT; CDR2 reads YYEEEE. This CDR3 spans 14 amino acids. CDR3 bases: TGTGCCAGCAGCTGGGGGACACGACCCTACGAGCAGTACTTC. This gives the protein CASSWGTRPYEQYF.

This clone was observed once. J is TRBJ2-3 and V is TRBV29-1; D possibly corresponds to TRBD2 (7 bases). The V end lost 7 bases, the J end lost 4 bases, and 18 bases lay between the germline ends. The CDR3 covers 14 residues. Per the germline V gene, CDR1 is SQVTM and CDR2 is ANQGSEA. The CDR3 sequence: CSAGGGGGADTQYF. The CDR3 bases are TGCAGCGCTGGGGGGGGCGGAGGGGCAGATACGCAGTATTTT.

This clone has just a few counts. The chain employs TRBV19 and TRBJ1-1; 8 bases line up with TRBD1. V was clipped by 5 bases and J by 3 bases; unmatched bases: 8. The CDR3 spans 15 residues. Per germline, CDR1 LNHDA and CDR2 SQIVND (reference sequence). The CDR3 DNA reads as TGTGCCAGTAGTCCCAGGGGGCGAAGGGACACTGAAGCTTTCTTT. It is translated as CASSPRGRRDTEAFF.

The CDR3 DNA follows: TGTGCCAGCAGCCCCCAAGGGGCAGCCAACTATGGCTACACCTTC. This encodes CASSPQGAANYGYTF. The chain links TRBV7-3 to TRBJ1-2; weak D call: TRBD1 (5 bases). The CDR3 is 15 amino acids. Germline CDR1 SGHTA, CDR2 FQGTGA. Trimming took 5 bases from V and 2 from J, leaving 15 bases between them.

In DNA form, the CDR3 reads TGTGCCAGTAGTATGGAATTAGAGGTTAGCAATCAGCCCCAGCATTTT. As protein: CASSMELEVSNQPQHF. V is TRBV19 and J is TRBJ1-5; the D is unclear. Trimming cost V 3 bases and J 0 bases, with 12 bases left between them. This CDR3 has 16 residues. Germline V gene data show CDR1 as LNHDA and CDR2 as SQIVND (reference sequence).